The rows below give T cell receptor beta chains drawn from one sample of a study of T cell repertoires in cytomegalovirus infection. Via MiXCR, TCRdb re-called the reads, giving one row per CDR3 protein. Among a few hundred thousand distinct CDR3 sequences, around 40% were seen once, and the ten largest hold more than 40%. Their recognized antigens are unknown. The sequencing used cultured PBMCs, collected from culture after CMV antigen stimulation. These receptors were obtained from a human donor in good health (CMV status not recorded). Some clones in this sample may be carry-over from other donors' samples. Each CDR3 is given with its conserved first and last residue. Each record gives: clone size, J gene, V gene, D gene, CDR3 protein, CDR3 DNA. A D gene is named only where the DNA matches it firmly. Expanded clones get a size class; other rows say once, few or many, or leave the size out.

clone size: -; J gene: TRBJ1-5; V gene: TRBV6-1; D gene: TRBD1; CDR3 protein: CASRKRDPLTPGGILF; CDR3 DNA: TGTGCCAGCAGAAAACGAGACCCCTTAACACCAGGGGGAATCCTATTT
clone size: -; J gene: TRBJ2-5; V gene: TRBV11-2; D gene: TRBD1; CDR3 protein: CASSIGTGGQETQYF; CDR3 DNA: TGTGCCAGCAGCATCGGCACAGGGGGCCAAGAGACCCAGTACTTC
clone size: -; J gene: TRBJ2-7; V gene: TRBV5-4; D gene: TRBD1; CDR3 protein: CASSRRDSSSYEQYF; CDR3 DNA: TGTGCCAGCAGTCGCCGGGACAGTTCCTCCTACGAGCAGTACTTC
clone size: once; J gene: TRBJ2-1; V gene: TRBV20-1; D gene: TRBD2; CDR3 protein: CSASIPGEGNEQFF; CDR3 DNA: TGCAGTGCTAGTATCCCGGGGGAGGGAAATGAGCAGTTCTTC
clone size: few; J gene: TRBJ1-5; V gene: TRBV6-6; D gene: TRBD1; CDR3 protein: CASRLTLQGYGSNQPQHF; CDR3 DNA: TGTGCCAGCAGGCTCACGCTACAGGGGTACGGGAGCAATCAGCCCCAGCATTTT
clone size: -; J gene: TRBJ2-7; V gene: TRBV7-9; D gene: -; CDR3 protein: CASSSPLRPGIHEQYF; CDR3 DNA: TGTGCCAGCAGCTCACCCCTCCGACCAGGCATCCACGAGCAGTACTTC
clone size: -; J gene: TRBJ2-1; V gene: TRBV5-4; D gene: -; CDR3 protein: CASSPPVGVGYNEQFF; CDR3 DNA: TGTGCCAGCAGCCCCCCGGTGGGAGTGGGTTACAATGAGCAGTTCTTC
clone size: few; J gene: TRBJ2-1; V gene: TRBV12-3/TRBV12-4; D gene: -; CDR3 protein: CASSSSAKQFF; CDR3 DNA: TGTGCCAGCAGCTCTAGCGCCAAGCAGTTCTTC
clone size: few; J gene: TRBJ1-6; V gene: TRBV10-3; D gene: -; CDR3 protein: CATGHRDGGLSPLHF; CDR3 DNA: TGTGCCACCGGTCACAGGGATGGGGGTCTTTCACCCCTCCACTTT
clone size: -; J gene: TRBJ2-3; V gene: TRBV2; D gene: TRBD2; CDR3 protein: CASRGTQRGSTDTQYF; CDR3 DNA: TGTGCCAGCAGGGGGACTCAGCGGGGGAGCACAGATACGCAGTATTTT
clone size: few; J gene: TRBJ2-1; V gene: TRBV7-2; D gene: -; CDR3 protein: CASSQNHNEQFF; CDR3 DNA: TGTGCCAGCAGCCAGAACCACAATGAGCAGTTCTTC
clone size: -; J gene: TRBJ1-3; V gene: TRBV10-3; D gene: -; CDR3 protein: CAITAGSSGNTIYF; CDR3 DNA: TGTGCCATCACCGCGGGCAGCTCTGGAAACACCATATATTTT
clone size: -; J gene: TRBJ2-5; V gene: TRBV6-2/TRBV6-3; D gene: -; CDR3 protein: CASSYSAYQETQYF; CDR3 DNA: TGTGCCAGCAGTTACAGCGCGTACCAAGAGACCCAGTACTTC
clone size: few; J gene: TRBJ2-1; V gene: TRBV11-3; D gene: TRBD2; CDR3 protein: CASERRGGNEQFF; CDR3 DNA: TGTGCCAGCGAGCGGCGGGGAGGGAATGAGCAGTTCTTC
clone size: -; J gene: TRBJ1-2; V gene: TRBV20-1; D gene: -; CDR3 protein: CSARSGALLGYTF; CDR3 DNA: TGCAGTGCTAGATCTGGGGCCTTATTAGGCTACACCTTC
clone size: -; J gene: TRBJ2-1; V gene: TRBV11-2; D gene: TRBD2; CDR3 protein: CASSRVEGLVGEQFF; CDR3 DNA: TGTGCCAGCAGCCGTGTCGAGGGACTAGTCGGTGAGCAGTTCTTC
clone size: -; J gene: TRBJ1-5; V gene: TRBV12-3/TRBV12-4; D gene: TRBD1; CDR3 protein: CASSFWDRGSPLSNQPQHF; CDR3 DNA: TGTGCCAGCAGTTTCTGGGACAGGGGCTCTCCGCTTAGCAATCAGCCCCAGCATTTT
clone size: -; J gene: TRBJ2-5; V gene: TRBV6-1; D gene: -; CDR3 protein: CASWPRGGEETQYF; CDR3 DNA: TGTGCCAGCTGGCCGAGGGGGGGGGAAGAGACCCAGTACTTC
clone size: -; J gene: TRBJ2-6; V gene: TRBV20-1; D gene: -; CDR3 protein: CSARDGTGANVLTF; CDR3 DNA: TGCAGTGCTAGAGATGGGACGGGGGCCAACGTCCTGACTTTC
clone size: few; J gene: TRBJ2-1; V gene: TRBV7-9; D gene: TRBD2; CDR3 protein: CASSSGLAPNNEQFF; CDR3 DNA: TGTGCCAGCAGTTCGGGACTAGCGCCTAACAATGAGCAGTTCTTC
clone size: -; J gene: TRBJ2-1; V gene: TRBV12-3/TRBV12-4; D gene: -; CDR3 protein: CASSSPTRAYNEQFF; CDR3 DNA: TGTGCCAGCAGTTCCCCGACTAGGGCCTACAATGAGCAGTTCTTC
clone size: once; J gene: TRBJ2-1; V gene: TRBV29-1; D gene: -; CDR3 protein: CSAEGADPYNEQFF; CDR3 DNA: TGCAGCGCCGAGGGTGCCGACCCCTACAATGAGCAGTTCTTC
clone size: few; J gene: TRBJ1-1; V gene: TRBV6-6; D gene: -; CDR3 protein: CASSYPAKNTEAFF; CDR3 DNA: TGTGCCAGCAGTTACCCGGCGAAGAACACTGAAGCTTTCTTT
clone size: -; J gene: TRBJ2-5; V gene: TRBV3-1; D gene: -; CDR3 protein: CASSLGGMGETQYF; CDR3 DNA: TGTGCCAGCAGCCTAGGCGGGATGGGAGAGACCCAGTACTTC
clone size: few; J gene: TRBJ2-7; V gene: TRBV12-3/TRBV12-4; D gene: TRBD1; CDR3 protein: CASSPGQGSPYEQYF; CDR3 DNA: TGTGCCAGCAGTCCCGGACAGGGTAGTCCCTACGAGCAGTACTTC
clone size: few; J gene: TRBJ2-3; V gene: TRBV10-3; D gene: -; CDR3 protein: CAISVGKSTDTQYF; CDR3 DNA: TGTGCCATCAGTGTAGGGAAGAGCACAGATACGCAGTATTTT
clone size: -; J gene: TRBJ1-2; V gene: TRBV5-3; D gene: TRBD1; CDR3 protein: CASSLGQGLNDGYTF; CDR3 DNA: TGTGCCAGCAGCTTGGGACAGGGGTTAAATGATGGCTACACCTTC
clone size: -; J gene: TRBJ1-4; V gene: TRBV6-6; D gene: -; CDR3 protein: CASSYSGGNEKLFF; CDR3 DNA: TGTGCCAGCAGTTACTCGGGAGGGAATGAAAAACTGTTTTTT
clone size: few; J gene: TRBJ2-5; V gene: TRBV7-2; D gene: TRBD2; CDR3 protein: CASSPHGGSGFQTQYF; CDR3 DNA: TGTGCCAGCAGCCCGCACGGGGGTAGCGGGTTTCAGACCCAGTACTTC
clone size: -; J gene: TRBJ2-7; V gene: TRBV7-2; D gene: -; CDR3 protein: CASTLHPSSYEQYF; CDR3 DNA: TGTGCCAGCACCCTCCACCCTAGCTCCTACGAGCAGTACTTC
clone size: few; J gene: TRBJ1-4; V gene: TRBV27; D gene: TRBD1; CDR3 protein: CASSPTREGAEKLFF; CDR3 DNA: TGTGCCAGCAGCCCGACCCGGGAGGGGGCGGAAAAACTGTTTTTT
clone size: few; J gene: TRBJ1-1; V gene: TRBV7-2; D gene: -; CDR3 protein: CASSLKEGWQGMLFSAFF; CDR3 DNA: TGTGCCAGCAGCTTGAAGGAGGGGTGGCAGGGGATGTTGTTTTCAGCTTTCTTT